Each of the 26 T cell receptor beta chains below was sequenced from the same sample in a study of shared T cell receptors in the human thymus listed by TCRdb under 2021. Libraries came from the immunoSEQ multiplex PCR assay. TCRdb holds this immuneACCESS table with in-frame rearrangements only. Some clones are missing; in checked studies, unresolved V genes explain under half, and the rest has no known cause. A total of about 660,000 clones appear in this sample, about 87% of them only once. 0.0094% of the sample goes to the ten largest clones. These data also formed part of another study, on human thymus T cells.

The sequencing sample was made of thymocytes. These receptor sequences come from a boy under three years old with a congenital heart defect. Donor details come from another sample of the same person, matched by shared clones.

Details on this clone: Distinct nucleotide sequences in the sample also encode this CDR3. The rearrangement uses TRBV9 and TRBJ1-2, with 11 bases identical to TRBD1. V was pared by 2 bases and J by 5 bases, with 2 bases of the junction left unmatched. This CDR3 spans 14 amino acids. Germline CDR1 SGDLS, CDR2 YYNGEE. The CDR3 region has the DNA TGTGCCAGCAGCGTCGGACAGGGGGCTTATGGCTACACCTTC. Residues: CASSVGQGAYGYTF.

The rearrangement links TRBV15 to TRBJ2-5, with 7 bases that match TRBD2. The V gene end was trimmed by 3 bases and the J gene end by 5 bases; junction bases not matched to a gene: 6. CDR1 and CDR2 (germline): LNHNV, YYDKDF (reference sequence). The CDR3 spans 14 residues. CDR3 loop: CATSRGGGGETQYF. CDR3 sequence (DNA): TGTGCCACCAGCAGGGGTGGGGGAGGGGAGACCCAGTACTTC.

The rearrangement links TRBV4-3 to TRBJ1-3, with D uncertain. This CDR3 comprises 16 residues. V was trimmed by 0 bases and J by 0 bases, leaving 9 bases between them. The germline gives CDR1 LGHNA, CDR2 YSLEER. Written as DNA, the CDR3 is TGCGCCAGCAGCCAAGATCGAGGGAGCTCTGGAAACACCATATATTTT. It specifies CASSQDRGSSGNTIYF.

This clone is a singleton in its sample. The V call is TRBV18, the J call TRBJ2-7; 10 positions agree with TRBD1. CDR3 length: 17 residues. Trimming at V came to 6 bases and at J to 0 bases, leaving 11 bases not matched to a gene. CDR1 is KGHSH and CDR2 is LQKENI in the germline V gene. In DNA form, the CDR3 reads TGTGCCAGCTCCCCGTCCGACAGGGGGCTGAGCTCCTACGAGCAGTACTTC. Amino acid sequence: CASSPSDRGLSSYEQYF.

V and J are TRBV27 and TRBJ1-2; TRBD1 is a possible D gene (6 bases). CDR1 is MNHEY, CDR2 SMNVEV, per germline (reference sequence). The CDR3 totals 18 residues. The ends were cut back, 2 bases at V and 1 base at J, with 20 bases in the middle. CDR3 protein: CASSLKGYVGQVNYGYTF. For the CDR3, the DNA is TGTGCCAGCAGTTTAAAGGGTTATGTGGGACAAGTTAACTATGGCTACACCTTC.

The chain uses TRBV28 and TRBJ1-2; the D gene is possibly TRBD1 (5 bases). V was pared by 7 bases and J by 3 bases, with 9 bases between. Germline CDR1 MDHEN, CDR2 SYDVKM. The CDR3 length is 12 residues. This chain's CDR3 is CASKWGDYGYTF. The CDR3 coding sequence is TGTGCCAGCAAGTGGGGGGACTATGGCTACACCTTC.

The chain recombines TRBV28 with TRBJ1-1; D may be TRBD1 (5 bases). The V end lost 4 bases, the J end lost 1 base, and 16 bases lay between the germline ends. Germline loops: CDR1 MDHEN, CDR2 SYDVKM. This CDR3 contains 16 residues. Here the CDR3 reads CASSYPLRGKNTEAFF. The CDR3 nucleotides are TGTGCCAGCAGTTACCCCTTAAGGGGTAAGAACACTGAAGCTTTCTTT.

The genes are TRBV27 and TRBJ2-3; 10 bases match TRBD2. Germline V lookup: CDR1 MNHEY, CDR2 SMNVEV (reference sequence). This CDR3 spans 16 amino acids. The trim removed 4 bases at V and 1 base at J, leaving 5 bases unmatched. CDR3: CASSSPGTSGTDTQYF. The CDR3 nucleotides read TGTGCCAGCAGTTCCCCCGGGACTAGCGGCACAGATACGCAGTATTTT.

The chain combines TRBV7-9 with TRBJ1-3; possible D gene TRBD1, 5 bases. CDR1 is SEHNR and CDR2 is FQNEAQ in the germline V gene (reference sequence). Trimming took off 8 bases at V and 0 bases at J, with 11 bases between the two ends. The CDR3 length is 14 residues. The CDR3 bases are TGTGCCAGCGAGGGACTGCACTCTGGAAACACCATATATTTT. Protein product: CASEGLHSGNTIYF.

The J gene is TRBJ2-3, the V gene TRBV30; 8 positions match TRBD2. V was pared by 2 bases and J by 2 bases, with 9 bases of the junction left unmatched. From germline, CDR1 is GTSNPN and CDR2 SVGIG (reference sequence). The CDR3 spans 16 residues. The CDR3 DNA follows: TGTGCCTGGAGTTCGAAAAAGCGGGGGCCCACAGATACGCAGTATTTT. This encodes CAWSSKKRGPTDTQYF.

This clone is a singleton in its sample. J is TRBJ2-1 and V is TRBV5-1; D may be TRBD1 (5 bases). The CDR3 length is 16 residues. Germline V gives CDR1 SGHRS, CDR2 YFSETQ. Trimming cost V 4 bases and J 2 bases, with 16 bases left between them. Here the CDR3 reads CASSGWVQGAYNEQFF. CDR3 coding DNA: TGCGCCAGCAGCGGGTGGGTTCAGGGTGCCTACAATGAGCAGTTCTTC.

Written as DNA, the CDR3 is TGTGCCAGCAGCTTCACCCGAGATGGAGATTATGGCTACACCTTC. Translation: CASSFTRDGDYGYTF. The chain combines TRBV7-2 with TRBJ1-2; D gene unclear. CDR1 and CDR2 from the germline V gene are SGHTA and FQGNSA. The CDR3 has 15 residues. Trimming removed 3 bases from V and 5 bases from J, with 16 bases in between.

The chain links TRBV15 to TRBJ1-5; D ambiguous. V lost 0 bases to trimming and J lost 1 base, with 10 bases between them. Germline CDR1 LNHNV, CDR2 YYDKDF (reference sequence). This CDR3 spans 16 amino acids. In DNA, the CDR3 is TGTGCCACCAGCAGAGATAGGCGGCAAAGCAATCAGCCCCAGCATTTT. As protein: CATSRDRRQSNQPQHF.

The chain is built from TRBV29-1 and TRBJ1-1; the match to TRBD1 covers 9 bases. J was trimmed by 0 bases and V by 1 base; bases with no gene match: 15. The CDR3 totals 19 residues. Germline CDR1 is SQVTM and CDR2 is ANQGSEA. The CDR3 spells CSVEGHVYRGHRVNTEAFF. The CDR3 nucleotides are TGCAGCGTTGAAGGACATGTCTACAGGGGGCATCGGGTGAACACTGAAGCTTTCTTT.

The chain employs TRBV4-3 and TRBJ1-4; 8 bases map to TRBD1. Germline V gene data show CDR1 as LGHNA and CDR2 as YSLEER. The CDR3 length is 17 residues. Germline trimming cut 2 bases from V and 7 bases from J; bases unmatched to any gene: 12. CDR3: CASSQPQRQGRGEKLFF. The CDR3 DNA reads TGCGCCAGCAGCCAACCCCAACGACAGGGGCGCGGTGAAAAACTGTTTTTT.

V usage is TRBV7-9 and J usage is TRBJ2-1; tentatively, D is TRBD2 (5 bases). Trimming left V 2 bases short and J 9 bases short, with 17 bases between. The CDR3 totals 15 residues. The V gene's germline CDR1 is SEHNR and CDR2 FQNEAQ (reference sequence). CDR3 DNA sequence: TGTGCCAGCAGCTTACCCCCCGGGGAAGTGGGTGAGCAGTTCTTC. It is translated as CASSLPPGEVGEQFF.

The CDR3 DNA follows: TGTGCCAGCAGCTTAAATCGGTCTAGCGGGAGCTGTACCGGGGAGCTGTTTTTT. Translation gives CASSLNRSSGSCTGELFF. The J gene is TRBJ2-2, the V gene TRBV13; TRBD2 agrees at 10 bases. The germline gives CDR1 PRHDT, CDR2 FYEKMQ (reference sequence). J gave up 5 bases and V 2 bases, and 11 bases lay outside the gene matches. This CDR3 contains 18 residues.

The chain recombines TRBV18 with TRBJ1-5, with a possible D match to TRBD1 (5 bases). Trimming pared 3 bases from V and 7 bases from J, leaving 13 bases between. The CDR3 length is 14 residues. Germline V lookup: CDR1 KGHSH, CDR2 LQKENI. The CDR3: CASSPSGGSQPQHF. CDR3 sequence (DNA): TGTGCCAGCTCACCGTCCGGGGGAAGCCAGCCCCAGCATTTT.

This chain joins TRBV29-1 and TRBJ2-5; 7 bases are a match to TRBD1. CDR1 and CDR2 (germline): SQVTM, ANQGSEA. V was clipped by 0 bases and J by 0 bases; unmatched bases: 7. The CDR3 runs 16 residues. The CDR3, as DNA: TGCAGCGTTGAAGACGCCGGGACAGCGTACCAAGAGACCCAGTACTTC. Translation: CSVEDAGTAYQETQYF.

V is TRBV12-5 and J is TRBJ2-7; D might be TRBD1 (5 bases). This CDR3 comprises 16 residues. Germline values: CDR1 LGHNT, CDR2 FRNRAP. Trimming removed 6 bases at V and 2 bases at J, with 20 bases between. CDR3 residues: CASGFTGRVTPYEQYF. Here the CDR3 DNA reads TGTGCTAGTGGCTTCACCGGCAGGGTGACCCCCTACGAGCAGTACTTC. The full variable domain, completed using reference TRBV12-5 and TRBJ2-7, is DARVTQTPRHKVTEMGQEVTMRCQPILGHNTVFWYRQTMMQGLELLAYFRNRAPLDDSGMPKDRFSAEMPDATLATLKIQPSEPRDSAVYFCASGFTGRVTPYEQYFGPGTRLTVT.

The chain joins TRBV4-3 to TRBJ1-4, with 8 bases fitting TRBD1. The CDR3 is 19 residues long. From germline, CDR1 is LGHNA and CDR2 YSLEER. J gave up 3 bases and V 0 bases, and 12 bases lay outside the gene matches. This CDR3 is CASSQDLRDRQGSNEKLFF. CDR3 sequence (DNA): TGCGCCAGCAGCCAAGATCTTCGAGACAGACAGGGGTCTAATGAAAAACTGTTTTTT.

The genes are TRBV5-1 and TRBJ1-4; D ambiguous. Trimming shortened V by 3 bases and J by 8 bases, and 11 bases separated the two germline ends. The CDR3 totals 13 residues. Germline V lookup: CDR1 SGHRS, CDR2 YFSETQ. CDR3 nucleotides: TGCGCCAGCAGCTGGGGAGTAGGGGAAAAACTGTTTTTT. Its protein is CASSWGVGEKLFF.

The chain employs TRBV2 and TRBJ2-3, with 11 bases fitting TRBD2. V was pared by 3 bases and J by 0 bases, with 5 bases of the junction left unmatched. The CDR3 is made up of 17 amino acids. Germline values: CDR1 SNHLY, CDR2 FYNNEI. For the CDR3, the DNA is TGTGCCAGCAGTGAGGTTTCTAGCGGGGGGAGCACAGATACGCAGTATTTT. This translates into CASSEVSSGGSTDTQYF.

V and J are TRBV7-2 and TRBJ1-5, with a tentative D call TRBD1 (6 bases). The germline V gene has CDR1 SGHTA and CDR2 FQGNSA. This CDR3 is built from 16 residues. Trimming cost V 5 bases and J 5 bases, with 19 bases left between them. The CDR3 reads CASSLKTSGGYQPQHF. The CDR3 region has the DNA TGTGCCAGCAGCCTAAAGACGAGTGGGGGCTATCAGCCCCAGCATTTT.

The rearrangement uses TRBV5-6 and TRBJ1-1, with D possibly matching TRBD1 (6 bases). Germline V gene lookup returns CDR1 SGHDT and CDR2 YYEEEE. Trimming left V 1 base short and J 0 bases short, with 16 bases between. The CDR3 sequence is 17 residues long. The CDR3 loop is CASSLKHNRVVNTEAFF. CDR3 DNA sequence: TGTGCCAGCAGCTTGAAACATAACAGGGTAGTGAACACTGAAGCTTTCTTT.

CDR3 nucleotide sequence: TGTGCCAGCAGTAGGACTAGCGGGGGCCCTAGCAATGAGCAGTTCTTC. It is translated as CASSRTSGGPSNEQFF. The rearrangement joins TRBV6-4 to TRBJ2-1; 13 nucleotides align to TRBD2. The CDR3 runs to 16 residues. The V gene's germline CDR1 is MRHNA and CDR2 SNTAGT. V lost 5 bases to trimming and J lost 6 bases; unmatched junction nucleotides: 7.